This T cell receptor (beta chain) emerged from a study of OX40 agonist ivuxolimab in advanced cancers. Findings and limits, study-wide: At doses 0.1 to 3.0 mg/kg, CD4+ and CD8+ clones expanded. More expanded clones were found, on average, in CD8+ than in CD4+ T cells.

Worth noting for this clone: Its antigen is unknown.

The ends lost 4 bases at V and 9 bases at J; junction bases unmatched: 9. The CDR3 sequence is 15 residues long. Germline CDR1 and CDR2: SGDLS and YYNGEE. The assay was immunoSEQ multiplex PCR, and TCRdb's table has in-frame clones only and misses some. This table holds about 22,000 clones, approximately 83% found once. The chain couples TRBV9 to TRBJ2-1; TRBD2 agrees at 11 bases. This sequence originates from an adult with an advanced solid tumor such as melanoma, head and neck, liver or kidney cancer. The source material was CD4+ or CD8+ T cells sorted from blood, sampled in a trial of the OX40 agonist ivuxolimab. CDR3 sequence (DNA): TGTGCCAGCAGCACTAGCGGGGGCTCCGCGGCTGAGCAGTTCTTC. As protein: CASSTSGGSAAEQFF.